This T cell receptor (beta chain) was captured in a study of T-cell reconstitution after alpha-beta-depleted transplantation in children. The CDR3 sequence is 15 residues long. From germline, CDR1 is MNHEY and CDR2 SVGAGI. V dropped 4 bases and J dropped 6; count of bases not matched to a gene: 9. Notes on this clonotype: The target antigen is unknown.

It was with unique molecular identifiers that the TCRbeta library was prepared. Each CDR3 protein gets one entry after TCRdb re-called the PCR reads with MiXCR. Of about 980,000 distinct CDR3 sequences listed, about 29% were seen once; the top ten hold over 25%. The study, taken as a whole, reports: When one year had passed after transplant, most T-cell counts and diversity came from newly produced T cells. About two months after transplant, alpha-beta T cells reportedly came from several hundred expanded graft clones. At day 60, the high TCRbeta diversity found in some patients originated from recipient T cells and thymic progenitors that had survived.

The source is a boy younger than two who had a stem cell transplant for SCID, so the T cells may come from the graft donor. The rearrangement joins TRBV6-5 to TRBJ1-5; 7 nucleotides agree with TRBD1. The sample here was PBMCs, mostly from graft donor cells, taken 360 days after TCRalphabeta/CD19-depleted stem cell transplant. This CDR3 reads CASSSTQGNGQPQHF. In DNA, the CDR3 is TGTGCCAGCAGTTCTACACAGGGGAATGGTCAGCCCCAGCATTTT.